The rows below give T cell receptor beta chains drawn from one sample of a study of T cells in Graves' hyperthyroidism and ophthalmopathy. Each CDR3 protein is one row after TCRdb ran MiXCR on the multiplex PCR reads. The sample shows about 400,000 distinct CDR3 sequences, about 16% of them seen only once. Specimen: blood. These receptors were obtained from a woman in her twenties or thirties with Graves' hyperthyroidism. Both conserved end residues are part of each CDR3. The D gene is left open where the match is weak. Not all rows give a size; the values are once, few, many and, for expanded clones, a class.

J: TRBJ1-1
V: TRBV20-1
size: many
D: -
DNA: TGCAGTGCTAGAGAGGGACAAGCTACTTTCTTT
CDR3: CSAREGQATFF

J: TRBJ2-7
V: TRBV28
size: many
D: -
DNA: TGTGCCAGCAGCCCCCGGGACACCTACGAGCAGTACTTC
CDR3: CASSPRDTYEQYF

J: TRBJ2-7
V: TRBV6-5
size: -
D: -
DNA: TGTGCCAGCAGTTACACACTGGGGACACCCCGGATGGAGCAGTACTTC
CDR3: CASSYTLGTPRMEQYF

J: TRBJ2-7
V: TRBV11-1
size: -
D: -
DNA: TGTGCCAGCAGCAAATCTCTAGCACACGAGCAGTACTTC
CDR3: CASSKSLAHEQYF

J: TRBJ1-4
V: TRBV25-1
size: few
D: -
DNA: TGTGCCAGCAGTGACTCGGAGGCCGGCGAAAAACTGTTTTTT
CDR3: CASSDSEAGEKLFF

J: TRBJ1-1
V: TRBV6-1
size: many
D: -
DNA: TGTGCCAGCAGTTGGTCGGTGAACACTGAAGCTTTCTTT
CDR3: CASSWSVNTEAFF

J: TRBJ2-5
V: TRBV13
size: many
D: TRBD1
DNA: TGTGCCAGCAGCTCGTCCGGACAGGGCCTCCAAGAGACCCAGTACTTC
CDR3: CASSSSGQGLQETQYF

J: TRBJ2-2
V: TRBV3-1
size: few
D: -
DNA: TGTGCCAGCAGCCAAGTGTTATCTGGGGAGCTGTTTTTT
CDR3: CASSQVLSGELFF

J: TRBJ1-2
V: TRBV2
size: many
D: TRBD1
DNA: TGTGCCAGCCTCTCGGGACAGGGCAACTATGGCTACACCTTC
CDR3: CASLSGQGNYGYTF

J: TRBJ2-1
V: TRBV15
size: few
D: TRBD2
DNA: TGTGCCACCAGCAGAGATCCCCTAGCGGGAGGTGAGCAGTTCTTC
CDR3: CATSRDPLAGGEQFF

J: TRBJ2-1
V: TRBV20-1
size: many
D: -
DNA: TGCAGTGCTAGAGATACTAAGCGGGCCCGGCCAAATTACAATGAGCAGTTCTTC
CDR3: CSARDTKRARPNYNEQFF

J: TRBJ2-7
V: TRBV27
size: many
D: -
DNA: TGTGCCAGCAAGCATACCGGGCCGACGAACGAGCAGTACTTC
CDR3: CASKHTGPTNEQYF

J: TRBJ2-5
V: TRBV11-2
size: many
D: TRBD1
DNA: TGTGCCAGCAGCCAACCGGGACAGGGGGAGACCCAGTACTTC
CDR3: CASSQPGQGETQYF

J: TRBJ1-4
V: TRBV6-1
size: -
D: TRBD1
DNA: TGTGCCAGCAGCTCCGGGACAGGAACAGAAAAACTGTTTTTT
CDR3: CASSSGTGTEKLFF

J: TRBJ1-1
V: TRBV29-1
size: few
D: -
DNA: TGCAGCGTTGTTACGTCGTACGGCACATCGGCTGAAGCTTTCTTT
CDR3: CSVVTSYGTSAEAFF

J: TRBJ2-7
V: TRBV29-1
size: few
D: TRBD2
DNA: TGCAGCGTTGAAGGACTAGCGGGTGAGCAGTACTTC
CDR3: CSVEGLAGEQYF

J: TRBJ1-6
V: TRBV10-3
size: -
D: -
DNA: TGTGCCATCAGTGAGGGCCCGGCCGGGGATAATTCACCCCTCCACTTT
CDR3: CAISEGPAGDNSPLHF

J: TRBJ2-1
V: TRBV15
size: many
D: -
DNA: TGTGCCACCAGCAGAGCCCCAGGGTCCCACTACAATGAGCAGTTCTTC
CDR3: CATSRAPGSHYNEQFF

J: TRBJ2-3
V: TRBV20-1
size: many
D: TRBD2
DNA: TGCAGTGCTAGATCGAAACGACTAGCGGGGTCCACAGATACGCAGTATTTT
CDR3: CSARSKRLAGSTDTQYF

J: TRBJ2-3
V: TRBV7-9
size: -
D: TRBD2
DNA: TGTGCCAGCAGCTTAACTAGCGGACTCACAGATACGCAGTATTTT
CDR3: CASSLTSGLTDTQYF

J: TRBJ2-7
V: TRBV29-1
size: few
D: -
DNA: TGCAGCGTTGAGACTACTAGCACTAACTCCCACGAGCAGTACTTC
CDR3: CSVETTSTNSHEQYF

J: TRBJ2-1
V: TRBV20-1
size: many
D: TRBD2
DNA: TGCAGTGCTACCCCAACTAGCGACTCCTACAATGAGCAGTTCTTC
CDR3: CSATPTSDSYNEQFF

J: TRBJ2-4
V: TRBV14
size: few
D: -
DNA: TGTGCCAGCAGCCATAACAAGGGGGCCAAAAACATTCAGTACTTC
CDR3: CASSHNKGAKNIQYF

J: TRBJ2-1
V: TRBV7-3
size: many
D: -
DNA: TGTGCCAGCAGCTACCAAAACTACAATGAGCAGTTCTTC
CDR3: CASSYQNYNEQFF

J: TRBJ1-1
V: TRBV12-3/TRBV12-4
size: many
D: -
DNA: TGTGCCAGCAGTCTTCGTCCAGGCTCTAGGAACACTGAAGCTTTCTTT
CDR3: CASSLRPGSRNTEAFF

J: TRBJ2-1
V: TRBV6-1
size: -
D: -
DNA: TGTGCCGGCAGAACTAGCTGGGGGGCCTACAATGAGCAGTTCTTC
CDR3: CAGRTSWGAYNEQFF

J: TRBJ1-1
V: TRBV3-1
size: many
D: TRBD1
DNA: TGTGCCAGCAGCCACCCTCTTGGGACAGGGGACACTGAAGCTTTCTTT
CDR3: CASSHPLGTGDTEAFF

J: TRBJ2-6
V: TRBV7-2
size: many
D: -
DNA: TGTGCCAGCAGCCGAACACTACAAACCTCCGGGGCCAACGTCCTGACTTTC
CDR3: CASSRTLQTSGANVLTF

J: TRBJ2-1
V: TRBV19
size: -
D: TRBD2
DNA: TGTGCCAGTAGTATAGCCCTAGCGGGGGGATGGGTTAGCTCCTACAATGAGCAGTTCTTC
CDR3: CASSIALAGGWVSSYNEQFF